The T cell receptor beta chain described here comes from a study of blood T cell repertoires in COVID-19. In the study overall: The United States, Italy and Spain provided the acute and convalescent COVID-19 samples. T cells, B-cell-depleted T cells, or PBMCs supplied cDNA or gDNA.

Original methodology: Amplification from reference gene primers served as the basis for estimated nucleated cell counts. Method: immunoSEQ multiplex PCR; TCRdb's copy keeps in-frame clones and lacks some. V, J and clone size were drawn from that table, and D and trimming were deduced from the DNA. The data show around 17,000 clones, over 70% seen once. There are 17 residues in the CDR3. Germline-derived CDR1 and CDR2 are LNHDA and SQIVND (reference sequence). With 6 bases removed from V and 0 bases from J, the gap between germline ends came to 18 bases. The receptor was isolated from a woman aged 70-85 years with active COVID-19. This sequence joins TRBV19 and TRBJ1-5, with D possibly being TRBD1 (5 bases). The sequenced material came from peripheral blood. CDR3 sequence: CASSATLTGYSNQPQHF. The CDR3 DNA follows: TGTGCCAGTAGCGCAACCTTAACAGGTTATAGCAATCAGCCCCAGCATTTT.